The rows below give T cell receptor beta chains drawn from one sample of a study of blood T cell repertoires in COVID-19. Measured with immunoSEQ multiplex PCR; TCRdb has only the in-frame clones, and not every one. This table has fewer than 100,000 clones, over 75% appearing once. Sequencing was performed on peripheral blood. These receptors came from a woman older than 75 with acute or convalescent COVID-19. Both conserved end residues are part of each CDR3. Each record gives: D gene, V gene, J gene, clone size, CDR3 protein, CDR3 DNA. The D gene is left open where the match is weak. Size tells how often a clone was seen (once, few, many) or the class of an expanded clone, and some rows leave it out.

-	TRBV5-1	TRBJ2-6	-	CASSNSSGANVLTF	TGCGCCAGCAGCAACAGCTCTGGGGCCAACGTCCTGACTTTC
-	TRBV7-9	TRBJ1-6	-	CASSPPEGGPPGSPLHF	TGTGCCAGCAGCCCACCCGAGGGAGGGCCACCTGGTTCACCCCTCCACTTT
TRBD2	TRBV4-1	TRBJ2-2	-	CASSSPTSGRNTGELFF	TGCGCCAGCAGCTCTCCTACTAGCGGGAGGAACACCGGGGAGCTGTTTTTT
-	TRBV5-4	TRBJ2-1	once	CASSLRAGSYNEQFF	TGTGCCAGCAGCTTGAGGGCGGGGAGCTACAATGAGCAGTTCTTC
-	TRBV15	TRBJ1-5	-	CATSRDPRTRNQPQHF	TGTGCCACCAGCAGAGATCCACGGACTCGCAATCAGCCCCAGCATTTT
-	TRBV18	TRBJ1-5	-	CASSPNRGNQPQHF	TGTGCCAGCTCACCAAATCGGGGTAATCAGCCCCAGCATTTT
-	TRBV7-9	TRBJ1-5	few	CASSLMGAGNQPQHF	TGTGCCAGCAGCTTAATGGGGGCCGGGAATCAGCCCCAGCATTTT
-	TRBV6-5	TRBJ1-2	-	CASSFRDRVYGYTF	TGTGCCAGCAGCTTCAGAGACAGAGTCTATGGCTACACCTTC
-	TRBV19	TRBJ2-3	-	CASSRGGGRALYTDTQYF	TGTGCCAGTAGTCGGGGTGGCGGCCGGGCCCTTTACACAGATACGCAGTATTTT
TRBD2	TRBV19	TRBJ2-1	-	CAGGDWGEQFF	TGTGCCGGGGGGGACTGGGGTGAGCAGTTCTTC
TRBD2	TRBV27	TRBJ2-1	once	CASSRPGTSWNEQFF	TGTGCCAGCAGCCGTCCCGGGACTAGTTGGAATGAGCAGTTCTTC